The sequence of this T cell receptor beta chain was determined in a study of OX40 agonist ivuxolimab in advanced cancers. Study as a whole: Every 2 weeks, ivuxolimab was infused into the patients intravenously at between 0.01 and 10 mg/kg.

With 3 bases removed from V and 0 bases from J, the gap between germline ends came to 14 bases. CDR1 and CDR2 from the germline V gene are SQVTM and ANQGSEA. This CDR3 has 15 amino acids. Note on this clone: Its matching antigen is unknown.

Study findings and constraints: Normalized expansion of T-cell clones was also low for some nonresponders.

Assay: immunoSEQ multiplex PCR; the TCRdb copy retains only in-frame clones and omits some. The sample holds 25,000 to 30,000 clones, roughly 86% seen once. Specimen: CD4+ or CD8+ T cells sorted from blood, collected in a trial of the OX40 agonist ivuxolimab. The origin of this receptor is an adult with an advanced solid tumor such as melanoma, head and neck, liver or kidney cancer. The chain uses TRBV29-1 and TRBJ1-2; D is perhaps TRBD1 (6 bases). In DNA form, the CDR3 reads TGCAGCGTTGAGGGGCCCAGGGGCCCTAACTATGGCTACACCTTC. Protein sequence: CSVEGPRGPNYGYTF. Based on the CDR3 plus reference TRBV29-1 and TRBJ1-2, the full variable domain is SAVISQKPSRDICQRGTSLTIQCQVDSQVTMMFWYRQQPGQSLTLIATANQGSEATYESGFVIDKFPISRPNLTFSTLTVSNMSPEDSSIYLCSVEGPRGPNYGYTFGSGTRLTVV.